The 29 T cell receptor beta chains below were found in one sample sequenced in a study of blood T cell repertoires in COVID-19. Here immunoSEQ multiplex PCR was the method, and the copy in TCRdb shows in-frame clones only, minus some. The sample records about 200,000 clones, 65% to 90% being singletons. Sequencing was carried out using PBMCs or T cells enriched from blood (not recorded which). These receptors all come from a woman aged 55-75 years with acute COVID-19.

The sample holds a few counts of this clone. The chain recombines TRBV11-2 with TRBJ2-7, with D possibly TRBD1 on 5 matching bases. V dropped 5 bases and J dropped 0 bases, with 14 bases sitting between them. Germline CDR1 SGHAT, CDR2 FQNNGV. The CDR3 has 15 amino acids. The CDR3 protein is CASSMGRVVSYEQYF. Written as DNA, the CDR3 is TGTGCCAGCAGCATGGGCAGGGTCGTCTCCTACGAGCAGTACTTC. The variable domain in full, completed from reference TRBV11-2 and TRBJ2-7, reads EAGVAQSPRYKIIEKRQSVAFWCNPISGHATLYWYQQILGQGPKLLIQFQNNGVVDDSQLPKDRFSAERLKGVDSTLKIQPAKLEDSAVYLCASSMGRVVSYEQYFGPGTRLTVT.

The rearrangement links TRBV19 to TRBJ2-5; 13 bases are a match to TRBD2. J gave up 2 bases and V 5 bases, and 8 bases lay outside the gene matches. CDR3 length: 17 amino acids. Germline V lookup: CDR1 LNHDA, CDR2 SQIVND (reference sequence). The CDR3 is CASSVTGTSGVQETQYF. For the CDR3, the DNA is TGTGCCAGTAGTGTAACCGGGACTAGCGGGGTTCAAGAGACCCAGTACTTC.

This CDR3 reads CASRRETGNTGELFF. The DNA of the CDR3 is TGTGCCAGCAGGCGGGAGACGGGGAACACCGGGGAGCTGTTTTTT. The chain is built from TRBV2 and TRBJ2-2, with 7 nucleotides matching TRBD2. CDR3 size: 15 residues. CDR1 and CDR2 from the germline V gene are SNHLY and FYNNEI. Losses at the gene ends were 6 bases for V and 1 base for J; bases not matched to a gene: 5.

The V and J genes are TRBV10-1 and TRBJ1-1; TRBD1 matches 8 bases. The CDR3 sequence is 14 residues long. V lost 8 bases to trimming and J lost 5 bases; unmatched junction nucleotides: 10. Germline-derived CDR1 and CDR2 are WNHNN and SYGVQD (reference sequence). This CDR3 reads CASSQTGVGTEAFF. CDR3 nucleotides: TGCGCCAGCTCCCAGACAGGGGTGGGGACTGAAGCTTTCTTT.

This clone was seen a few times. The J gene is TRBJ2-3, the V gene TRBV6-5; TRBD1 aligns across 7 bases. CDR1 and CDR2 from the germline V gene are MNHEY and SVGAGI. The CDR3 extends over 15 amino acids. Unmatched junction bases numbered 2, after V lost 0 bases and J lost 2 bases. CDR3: CASSYSGQTTDTQYF. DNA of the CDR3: TGTGCCAGCAGTTACTCGGGACAGACCACAGATACGCAGTATTTT.

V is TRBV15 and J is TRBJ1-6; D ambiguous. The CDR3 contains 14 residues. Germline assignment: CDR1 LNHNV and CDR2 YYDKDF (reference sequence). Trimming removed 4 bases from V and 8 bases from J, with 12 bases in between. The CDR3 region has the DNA TGTGCCACCAGCACCGGCGGTGCCTATTCACCCCTCCACTTT. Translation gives CATSTGGAYSPLHF.

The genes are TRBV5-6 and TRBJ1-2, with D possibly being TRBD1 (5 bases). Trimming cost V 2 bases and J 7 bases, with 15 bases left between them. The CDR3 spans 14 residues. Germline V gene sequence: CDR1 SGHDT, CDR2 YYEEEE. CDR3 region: CASSLVSIQGGYTF. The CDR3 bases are TGTGCCAGCAGCTTAGTTTCTATCCAGGGTGGCTACACCTTC.

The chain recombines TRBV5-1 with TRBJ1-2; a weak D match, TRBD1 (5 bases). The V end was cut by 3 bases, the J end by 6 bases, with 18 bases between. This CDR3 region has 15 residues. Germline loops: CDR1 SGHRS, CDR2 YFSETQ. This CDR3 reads CASSSRVDGGNGYTF. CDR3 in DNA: TGCGCCAGCAGCTCCCGAGTGGATGGGGGGAATGGCTACACCTTC. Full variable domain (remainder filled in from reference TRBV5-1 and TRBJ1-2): KAGVTQTPRYLIKTRGQQVTLSCSPISGHRSVSWYQQTPGQGLQFLFEYFSETQRNKGNFPGRFSGRQFSNSRSEMNVSTLELGDSALYLCASSSRVDGGNGYTFGSGTRLTVV.

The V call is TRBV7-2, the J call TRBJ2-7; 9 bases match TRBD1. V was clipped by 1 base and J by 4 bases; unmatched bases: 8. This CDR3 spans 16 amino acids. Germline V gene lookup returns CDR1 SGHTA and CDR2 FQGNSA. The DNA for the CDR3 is TGTGCCAGCAGCTTAGTAGGACAGGGGACTTTTTACGAGCAGTACTTC. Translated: CASSLVGQGTFYEQYF. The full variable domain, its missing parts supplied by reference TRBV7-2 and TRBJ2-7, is GAGVSQSPSNKVTEKGKDVELRCDPISGHTALYWYRQSLGQGLEFLIYFQGNSAPDKSGLPSDRFSAERTGGSVSTLTIQRTQQEDSAVYLCASSLVGQGTFYEQYFGPGTRLTVT.

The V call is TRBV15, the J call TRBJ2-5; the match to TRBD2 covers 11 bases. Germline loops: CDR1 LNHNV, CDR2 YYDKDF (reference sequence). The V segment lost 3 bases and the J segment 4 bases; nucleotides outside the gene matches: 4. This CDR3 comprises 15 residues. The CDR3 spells CATSRFTSGGETQYF. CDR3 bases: TGTGCCACCAGCAGGTTCACTAGCGGGGGAGAGACCCAGTACTTC.

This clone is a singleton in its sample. CDR3 DNA: TGCGCCAGCAGCTGGACAGAGTCTGGAAACACCATATATTTT. Protein product: CASSWTESGNTIYF. The chain uses TRBV5-1 and TRBJ1-3, with a tentative D call TRBD1 (6 bases). The CDR3 consists of 14 residues. V lost 3 bases and J 1 base, leaving 8 bases between the germline ends. Germline V gene lookup returns CDR1 SGHRS and CDR2 YFSETQ.

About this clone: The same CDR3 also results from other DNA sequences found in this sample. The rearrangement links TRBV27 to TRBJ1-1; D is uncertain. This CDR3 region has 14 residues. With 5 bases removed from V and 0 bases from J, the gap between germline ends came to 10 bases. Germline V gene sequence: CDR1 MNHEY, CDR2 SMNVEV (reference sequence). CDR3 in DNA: TGTGCCAGCAGTCCTGCGGCGGTGAACACTGAAGCTTTCTTT. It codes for CASSPAAVNTEAFF.

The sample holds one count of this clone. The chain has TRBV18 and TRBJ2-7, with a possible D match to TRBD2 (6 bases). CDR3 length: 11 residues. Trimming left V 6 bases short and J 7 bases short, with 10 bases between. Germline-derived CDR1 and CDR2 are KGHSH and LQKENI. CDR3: CASSLAGEQYF. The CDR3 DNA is TGTGCCAGCTCGCTCGCGGGGGAGCAGTACTTC.

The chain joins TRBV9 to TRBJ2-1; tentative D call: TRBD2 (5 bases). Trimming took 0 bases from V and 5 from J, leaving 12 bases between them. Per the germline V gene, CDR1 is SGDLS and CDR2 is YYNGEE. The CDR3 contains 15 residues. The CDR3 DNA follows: TGTGCCAGCAGCGTAGGAGGATCCGGGAACAATGAGCAGTTCTTC. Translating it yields CASSVGGSGNNEQFF.

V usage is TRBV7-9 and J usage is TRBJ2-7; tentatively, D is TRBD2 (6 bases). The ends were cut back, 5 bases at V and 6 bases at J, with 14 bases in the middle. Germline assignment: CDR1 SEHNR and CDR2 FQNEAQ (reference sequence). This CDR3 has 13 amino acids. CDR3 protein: CASSPRRRGEQYF. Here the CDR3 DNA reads TGTGCCAGCAGCCCGCGACGGCGGGGCGAGCAGTACTTC.

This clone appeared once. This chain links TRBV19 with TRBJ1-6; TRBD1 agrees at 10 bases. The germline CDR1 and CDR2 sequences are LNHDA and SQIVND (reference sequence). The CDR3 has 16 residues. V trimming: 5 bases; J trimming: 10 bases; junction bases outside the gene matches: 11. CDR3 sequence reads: CASSRPPGTGESPLHF. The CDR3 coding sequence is TGTGCCAGTAGTCGACCCCCCGGGACAGGGGAGTCACCCCTCCACTTT.

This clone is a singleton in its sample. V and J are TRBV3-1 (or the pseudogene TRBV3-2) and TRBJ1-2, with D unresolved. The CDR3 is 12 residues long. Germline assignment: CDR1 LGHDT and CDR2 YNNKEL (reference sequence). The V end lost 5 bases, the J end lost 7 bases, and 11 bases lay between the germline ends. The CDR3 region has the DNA TGTGCCAGCAGCGCCCGGGAATCTGGCTACACCTTC. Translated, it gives CASSARESGYTF.

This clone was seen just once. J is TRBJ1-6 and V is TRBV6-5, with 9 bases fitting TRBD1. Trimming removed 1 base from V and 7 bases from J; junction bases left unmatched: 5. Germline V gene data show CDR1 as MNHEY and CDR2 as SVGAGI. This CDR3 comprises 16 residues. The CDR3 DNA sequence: TGTGCCAGCAGTTACTTTTTGACAGGGGGAAATTCACCCCTCCACTTT. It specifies CASSYFLTGGNSPLHF.

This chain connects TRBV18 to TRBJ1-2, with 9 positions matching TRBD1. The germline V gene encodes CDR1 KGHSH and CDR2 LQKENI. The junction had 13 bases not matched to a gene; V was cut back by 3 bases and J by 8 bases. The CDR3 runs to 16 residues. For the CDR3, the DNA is TGTGCCAGCTCACCGCCCGTGTTGGGACAGGGAAAAGGCTACACCTTC. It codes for CASSPPVLGQGKGYTF.

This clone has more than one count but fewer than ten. The CDR3 here is CASSSHLAGAAKFF. The CDR3 nucleotides are TGTGCCAGCAGCAGTCACCTAGCGGGGGCAGCCAAGTTCTTC. The chain couples TRBV7-6 to TRBJ2-1; 10 nucleotides agree with TRBD2. The CDR3 has 14 amino acids. V trimming: 5 bases; J trimming: 14 bases; junction bases outside the gene matches: 12. Germline V gives CDR1 SGHVS, CDR2 FNYEAQ. The full variable domain, in which reference TRBV7-6 and TRBJ2-1 provide the parts outside the CDR3, is GAGVSQSPRYKVTKRGQDVALRCDPISGHVSLYWYRQALGQGPEFLTYFNYEAQQDKSGLPNDRFSAERPEGSISTLTIQRTEQRDSAMYRCASSSHLAGAAKFFGPGTRLTVL.

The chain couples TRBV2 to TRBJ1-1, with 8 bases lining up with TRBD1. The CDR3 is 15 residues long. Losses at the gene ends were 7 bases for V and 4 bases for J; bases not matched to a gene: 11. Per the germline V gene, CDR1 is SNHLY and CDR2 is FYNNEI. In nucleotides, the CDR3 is TGTGCCAGCAAAAGGGATGACAGGGGTGTCACTGAAGCTTTCTTT. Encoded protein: CASKRDDRGVTEAFF.

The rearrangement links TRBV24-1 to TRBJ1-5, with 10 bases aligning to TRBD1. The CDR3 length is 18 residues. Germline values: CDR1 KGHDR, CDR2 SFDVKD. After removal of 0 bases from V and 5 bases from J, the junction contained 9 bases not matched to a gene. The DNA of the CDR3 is TGTGCCACCAGTGATTTGGCAGCCGGGACAGGGGTCGATCAGCCCCAGCATTTT. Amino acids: CATSDLAAGTGVDQPQHF.

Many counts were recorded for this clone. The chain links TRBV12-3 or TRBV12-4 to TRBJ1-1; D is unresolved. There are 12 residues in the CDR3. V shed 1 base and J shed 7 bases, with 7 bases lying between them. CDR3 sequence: CASSLGGIEAFF. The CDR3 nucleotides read TGTGCCAGCAGTTTAGGAGGTATTGAAGCTTTCTTT.

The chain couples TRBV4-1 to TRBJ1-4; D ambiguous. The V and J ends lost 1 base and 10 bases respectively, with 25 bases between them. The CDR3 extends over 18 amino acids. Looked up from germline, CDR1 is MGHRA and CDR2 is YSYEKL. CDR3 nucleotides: TGCGCCAGCAGCCAAGGGACGTCCGGCGGGTTCCCTAGATCAAAACTGTTTTTT. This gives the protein CASSQGTSGGFPRSKLFF.

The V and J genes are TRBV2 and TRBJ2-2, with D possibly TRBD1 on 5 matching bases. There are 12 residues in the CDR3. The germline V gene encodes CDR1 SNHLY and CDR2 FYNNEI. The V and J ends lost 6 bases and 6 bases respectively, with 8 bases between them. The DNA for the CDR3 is TGTGCCAGCAGCATCAGGGCCGGGGAGCTGTTTTTT. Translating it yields CASSIRAGELFF. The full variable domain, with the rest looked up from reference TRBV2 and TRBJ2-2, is EPEVTQTPSHQVTQMGQEVILRCVPISNHLYFYWYRQILGQKVEFLVSFYNNEISEKSEIFDDQFSVERPDGSNFTLKIRSTKLEDSAMYFCASSIRAGELFFGEGSRLTVL.

The CDR3 sequence: CSVKEVADRDTQYF. DNA of the CDR3: TGCAGCGTTAAGGAGGTGGCCGACCGAGATACGCAGTATTTT. The chain employs TRBV29-1 and TRBJ2-3; D might be TRBD2 (5 bases). Germline-derived CDR1 and CDR2 are SQVTM and ANQGSEA. The CDR3 has 14 residues. V lost 5 bases and J lost 5, with 17 bases in between.

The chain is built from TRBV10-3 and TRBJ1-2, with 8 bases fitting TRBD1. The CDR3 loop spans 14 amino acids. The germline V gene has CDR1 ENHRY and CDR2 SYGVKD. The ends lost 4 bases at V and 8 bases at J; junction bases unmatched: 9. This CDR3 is CAISGTGGMEGYTF. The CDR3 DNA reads TGTGCCATCAGTGGCACAGGGGGAATGGAGGGCTACACCTTC.

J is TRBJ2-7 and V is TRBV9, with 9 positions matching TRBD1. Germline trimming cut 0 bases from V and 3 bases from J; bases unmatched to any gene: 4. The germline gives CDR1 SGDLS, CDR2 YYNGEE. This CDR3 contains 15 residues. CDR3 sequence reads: CASSVGDRDLYEQYF. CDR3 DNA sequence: TGTGCCAGCAGCGTAGGGGACAGGGATCTCTACGAGCAGTACTTC.

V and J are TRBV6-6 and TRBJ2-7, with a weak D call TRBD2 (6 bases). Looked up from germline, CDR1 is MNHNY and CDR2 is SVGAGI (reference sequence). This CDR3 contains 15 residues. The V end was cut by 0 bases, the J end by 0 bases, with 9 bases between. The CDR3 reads CASSYSGGSSYEQYV. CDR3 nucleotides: TGTGCCAGCAGTTACTCCGGGGGTAGCTCCTACGAGCAGTACGTC.